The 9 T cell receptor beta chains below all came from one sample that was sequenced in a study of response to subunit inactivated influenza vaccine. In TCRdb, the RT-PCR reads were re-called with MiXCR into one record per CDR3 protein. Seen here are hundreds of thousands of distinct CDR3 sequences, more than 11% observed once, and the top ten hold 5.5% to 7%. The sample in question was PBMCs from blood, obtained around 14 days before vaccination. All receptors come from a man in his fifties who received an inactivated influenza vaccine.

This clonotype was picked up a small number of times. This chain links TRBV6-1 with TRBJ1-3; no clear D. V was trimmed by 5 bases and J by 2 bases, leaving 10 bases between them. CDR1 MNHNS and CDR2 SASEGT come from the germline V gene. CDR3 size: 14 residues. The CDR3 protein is CASSMLPTGNTIYF. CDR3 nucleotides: TGTGCCAGCAGTATGCTCCCCACTGGAAACACCATATATTTT.

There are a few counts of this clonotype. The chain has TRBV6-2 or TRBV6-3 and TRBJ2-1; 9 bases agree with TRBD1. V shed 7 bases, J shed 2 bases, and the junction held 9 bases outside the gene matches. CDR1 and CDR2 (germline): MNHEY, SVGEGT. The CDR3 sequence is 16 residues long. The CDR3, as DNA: TGTGCCAGCATCTCCGGGGGACAGGGAACCTACAATGAGCAGTTCTTC. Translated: CASISGGQGTYNEQFF.

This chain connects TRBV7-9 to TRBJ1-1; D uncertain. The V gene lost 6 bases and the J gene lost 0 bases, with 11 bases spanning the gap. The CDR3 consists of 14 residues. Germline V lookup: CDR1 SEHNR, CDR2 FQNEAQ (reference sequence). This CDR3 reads CASSVSGLNTEAFF. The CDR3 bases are TGTGCCAGCAGTGTAAGCGGGTTGAACACTGAAGCTTTCTTT.

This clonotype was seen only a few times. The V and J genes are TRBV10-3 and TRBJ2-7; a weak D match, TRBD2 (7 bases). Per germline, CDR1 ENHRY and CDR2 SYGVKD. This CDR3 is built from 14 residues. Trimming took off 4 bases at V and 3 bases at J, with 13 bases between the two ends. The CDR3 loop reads CAISVRGAGYEQYF. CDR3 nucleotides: TGTGCCATCAGTGTACGGGGGGCAGGCTACGAGCAGTACTTC.

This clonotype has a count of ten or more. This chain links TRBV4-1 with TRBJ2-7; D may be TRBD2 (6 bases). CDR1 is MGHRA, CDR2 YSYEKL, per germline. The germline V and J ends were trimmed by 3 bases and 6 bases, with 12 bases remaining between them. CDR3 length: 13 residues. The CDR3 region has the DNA TGCGCCAGCAGCCAGGGGGAGGTAGGCGAGCAGTACTTC. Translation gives CASSQGEVGEQYF.

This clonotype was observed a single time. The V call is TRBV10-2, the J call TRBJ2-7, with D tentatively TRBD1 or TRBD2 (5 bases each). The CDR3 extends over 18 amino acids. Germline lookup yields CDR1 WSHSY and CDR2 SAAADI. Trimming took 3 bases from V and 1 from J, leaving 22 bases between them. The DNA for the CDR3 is TGCGCCAGCAGTGAATCGGACTGGGGCAGCCGAAAGTCCTACGAGCAGTACTTC. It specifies CASSESDWGSRKSYEQYF.

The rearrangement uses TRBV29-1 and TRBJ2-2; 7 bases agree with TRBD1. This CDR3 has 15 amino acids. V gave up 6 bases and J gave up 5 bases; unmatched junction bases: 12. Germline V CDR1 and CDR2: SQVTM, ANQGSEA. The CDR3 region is CSVAGTVRTTGELFF. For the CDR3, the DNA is TGCAGCGTAGCTGGGACAGTCCGTACGACCGGGGAGCTGTTTTTT.

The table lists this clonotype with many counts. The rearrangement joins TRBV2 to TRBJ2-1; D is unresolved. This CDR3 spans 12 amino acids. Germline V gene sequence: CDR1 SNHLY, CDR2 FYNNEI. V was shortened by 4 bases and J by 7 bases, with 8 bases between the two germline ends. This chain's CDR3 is CASSVSRNEQFF. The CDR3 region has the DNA TGTGCCAGCAGTGTCTCGCGTAATGAGCAGTTCTTC. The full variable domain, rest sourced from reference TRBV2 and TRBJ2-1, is EPEVTQTPSHQVTQMGQEVILRCVPISNHLYFYWYRQILGQKVEFLVSFYNNEISEKSEIFDDQFSVERPDGSNFTLKIRSTKLEDSAMYFCASSVSRNEQFFGPGTRLTVL.

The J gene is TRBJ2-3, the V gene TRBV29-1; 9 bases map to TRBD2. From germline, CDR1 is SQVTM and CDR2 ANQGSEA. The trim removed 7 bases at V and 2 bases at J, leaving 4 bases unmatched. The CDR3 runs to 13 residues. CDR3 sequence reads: CSGSGRTTDTQYF. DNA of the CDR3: TGCAGCGGCAGCGGGAGGACCACAGATACGCAGTATTTT.